One and the same sample provided the 18 T cell receptor beta chains below, sequenced in a study of cytomegalovirus exposure and HLA in healthy donors. PCR was performed using 60 Vbeta and 13 Jbeta primers. Only in-frame clones appear in the TCRdb table, and some are missing; sequencing was by immunoSEQ multiplex PCR. This sample yields about 140,000 clones, of which roughly 77% are seen a single time; roughly 12% belongs to the top ten. Material for sequencing was PBMCs. These receptors came from a man younger than 35 in good health and CMV-seropositive.

CDR3 region: CASCSGGLWNTGELFF. The CDR3, as DNA: TGTGCCAGCTGTTCAGGTGGTCTGTGGAACACCGGGGAGCTGTTTTTT. The J gene is TRBJ2-2, the V gene TRBV11-3; D is unresolved. The CDR3 consists of 16 residues. In germline, CDR1 is SGHNT, CDR2 YENEEA. The ends were cut back, 8 bases at V and 1 base at J, with 17 bases in the middle.

V gene TRBV28 combines with J gene TRBJ2-7; 14 bases are a match to TRBD2. This CDR3 has 18 amino acids. V dropped 5 bases and J dropped 2; count of bases not matched to a gene: 11. Germline V gene lookup returns CDR1 MDHEN and CDR2 SYDVKM. This CDR3 reads CASSRTSGRFPLTYEQYF. CDR3 in DNA: TGTGCCAGCAGTCGGACTAGCGGGAGGTTTCCCTTAACCTACGAGCAGTACTTC. Full variable domain (outside the CDR3, taken from reference TRBV28 and TRBJ2-7): DVKVTQSSRYLVKRTGEKVFLECVQDMDHENMFWYRQDPGLGLRLIYFSYDVKMKEKGDIPEGYSVSREKKERFSLILESASTNQTSMYLCASSRTSGRFPLTYEQYFGPGTRLTVT.

The chain carries TRBV9 and TRBJ2-1, with TRBD2 identical over 7 bases. Unmatched junction bases numbered 9, after V lost 6 bases and J lost 9 bases. This CDR3 has 13 amino acids. Germline values: CDR1 SGDLS, CDR2 YYNGEE. The CDR3 loop is CASKWRENGEQFF. In DNA, the CDR3 is TGTGCCAGCAAATGGCGGGAGAATGGTGAGCAGTTCTTC. The complete variable domain, with remaining parts taken from reference TRBV9 and TRBJ2-1, reads DSGVTQTPKHLITATGQRVTLRCSPRSGDLSVYWYQQSLDQGLQFLIQYYNGEERAKGNILERFSAQQFPDLHSELNLSSLELGDSALYFCASKWRENGEQFFGPGTRLTVL.

The chain links TRBV7-2 to TRBJ2-1; 9 bases align to TRBD2. Germline CDR1 SGHTA, CDR2 FQGNSA. The CDR3 is 15 amino acids. V was clipped by 1 base and J by 9 bases; unmatched bases: 7. The CDR3 DNA is TGTGCCAGCAGCTTAGAGGTTTTACTAGCGGGTGAGCAGTTCTTC. Protein product: CASSLEVLLAGEQFF.

J is TRBJ2-7 and V is TRBV5-1, with TRBD1 identical over 8 bases. The CDR3 is 16 amino acids. The germline V gene has CDR1 SGHRS and CDR2 YFSETQ. V shed 0 bases and J 0 bases; nucleotides not matched to a gene: 5. CDR3 coding DNA: TGCGCCAGCAGCTTGGCCCCGGGACAGGTCTCCTACGAGCAGTACTTC. Amino acid sequence: CASSLAPGQVSYEQYF. Looking up the rest from reference TRBV5-1 and TRBJ2-7 gives the full variable domain: KAGVTQTPRYLIKTRGQQVTLSCSPISGHRSVSWYQQTPGQGLQFLFEYFSETQRNKGNFPGRFSGRQFSNSRSEMNVSTLELGDSALYLCASSLAPGQVSYEQYFGPGTRLTVT.

The genes are TRBV9 and TRBJ2-2; TRBD1 matches at 7 bases. CDR3 length: 17 amino acids. Germline V gene data show CDR1 as SGDLS and CDR2 as YYNGEE. V was clipped by 7 bases and J by 0 bases; unmatched bases: 12. The CDR3 protein is CASRARGQFANTGELFF. Written as DNA, the CDR3 is TGTGCCAGCCGCGCGAGGGGACAGTTCGCGAACACCGGGGAGCTGTTTTTT.

This chain uses TRBV4-2 with TRBJ2-1; 7 nucleotides match TRBD2. Unmatched junction bases numbered 3, after V lost 4 bases and J lost 3 bases. Germline V gene sequence: CDR1 LGHNA, CDR2 YNFKEQ. The length of the CDR3 is 14 residues. This CDR3 is CASSPSGNYNEQFF. CDR3 bases: TGTGCCAGCAGCCCAAGCGGGAACTACAATGAGCAGTTCTTC.

The chain employs TRBV27 and TRBJ2-7; 8 nucleotides agree with TRBD1. Unmatched junction bases numbered 11, after V lost 7 bases and J lost 3 bases. Germline V gene sequence: CDR1 MNHEY, CDR2 SMNVEV (reference sequence). This CDR3 region has 15 residues. The CDR3 DNA reads TGTGCCAGCAAAATGCTCGGACAGGGTATCTACGAGCAGTACTTC. Translation: CASKMLGQGIYEQYF.

The V and J genes are TRBV25-1 and TRBJ2-5, with D tentatively TRBD1 (7 bases). The CDR3 totals 14 residues. Trimming cost V 5 bases and J 5 bases, with 15 bases left between them. CDR1 and CDR2 (germline): MGHDK, SYGVNS. The CDR3 nucleotides read TGTGCCAGCAGTAGACAGGGAGGCTTGGAGACCCAGTACTTC. Translation: CASSRQGGLETQYF. Supplemented by reference TRBV25-1 and TRBJ2-5, the full variable domain reads EADIYQTPRYLVIGTGKKITLECSQTMGHDKMYWYQQDPGMELHLIHYSYGVNSTEKGDLSSESTVSRIRTEHFPLTLESARPSHTSQYLCASSRQGGLETQYFGPGTRLLVL.

The chain recombines TRBV27 with TRBJ2-1; 7 bases align to TRBD2. The germline V gene encodes CDR1 MNHEY and CDR2 SMNVEV (reference sequence). After removal of 3 bases from V and 7 bases from J, the junction contained 12 bases not matched to a gene. This CDR3 region has 16 residues. CDR3 DNA sequence: TGTGCCAGCAGTTTTGTATTAGCGGGTACTAGGAATGAGCAGTTCTTC. This encodes CASSFVLAGTRNEQFF.

The chain is built from TRBV29-1 and TRBJ2-7; tentative D call: TRBD2 (5 bases). V gave up 6 bases and J gave up 6 bases, with 24 bases separating them. Looked up from germline, CDR1 is SQVTM and CDR2 is ANQGSEA. CDR3 length: 15 amino acids. The CDR3, as DNA: TGCAGCGTCCTAGGCAAGCCTAGCAGAGACTCCGAGCAGTACTTC. As protein: CSVLGKPSRDSEQYF.

J is TRBJ1-3 and V is TRBV5-4; D call uncertain. V dropped 0 bases and J dropped 0 bases, with 7 bases sitting between them. CDR3 size: 15 residues. Germline V gene lookup returns CDR1 SGHNT and CDR2 YYREEE (reference sequence). The CDR3 DNA follows: TGTGCCAGCAGCTTGGGTCCAGACTCTGGAAACACCATATATTTT. This encodes CASSLGPDSGNTIYF.

The chain joins TRBV30 to TRBJ1-1; no reliable D call. The CDR3 sequence is 11 residues long. Germline V gene data show CDR1 as GTSNPN and CDR2 as SVGIG (reference sequence). Trimming removed 2 bases at V and 8 bases at J, with 9 bases between. CDR3 coding DNA: TGTGCCTGGAGTTTATATCAGGAAGCTTTCTTT. This codes for CAWSLYQEAFF. Full variable domain (rest looked up from reference TRBV30 and TRBJ1-1): SQTIHQWPATLVQPVGSPLSLECTVEGTSNPNLYWYRQAAGRGLQLLFYSVGIGQISSEVPQNLSASRPQDRQFILSSKKLLLSDSGFYLCAWSLYQEAFFGQGTRLTVV.

The chain combines TRBV5-6 with TRBJ2-5; 8 bases map to TRBD2. V shed 1 base and J 5 bases; nucleotides not matched to a gene: 10. This CDR3 contains 16 residues. The germline V gene has CDR1 SGHDT and CDR2 YYEEEE. CDR3 protein: CASSLRREASGETQYF. CDR3 DNA: TGTGCCAGCAGCTTGCGAAGGGAGGCTAGCGGGGAGACCCAGTACTTC.

As regards this clone: The same CDR3 also results from other DNA sequences found in this sample. The V and J genes are TRBV27 and TRBJ2-7, with 10 bases identical to TRBD2. J lost 4 bases, V lost 4 bases, and 4 bases had no gene match. The CDR3 runs 14 residues. Germline V gives CDR1 MNHEY, CDR2 SMNVEV (reference sequence). This CDR3 is CASSSLAGVYEQYF. The CDR3 DNA sequence: TGTGCCAGCAGTTCCCTAGCGGGAGTATACGAGCAGTACTTC.

The chain has TRBV21-1 and TRBJ2-2; the DNA was not used to check the table's D call, TRBD1. TRBV21-1 is annotated as a pseudogene. The CDR3 totals 22 residues. Written as DNA, the CDR3 is TGTGCCAGCAGCAATCTCCCGCTAGACAAAGGGGTTTTAAAGGTGGGCACCGGGGAGCTGTTTTTT. Protein product: CASSNLPLDKGVLKVGTGELFF.

CDR3 DNA sequence: TGTGCCAGCAGCCGGACTAGCGGGAGCAATGAGCAGTTCTTC. Protein: CASSRTSGSNEQFF. The V gene is TRBV7-2, the J gene TRBJ2-1; 13 bases are shared with TRBD2. Germline assignment: CDR1 SGHTA and CDR2 FQGNSA. V was clipped by 5 bases and J by 6 bases; unmatched bases: 1. This CDR3 has 14 amino acids. Using reference TRBV7-2 and TRBJ2-1 for the parts outside the CDR3, the full variable domain is GAGVSQSPSNKVTEKGKDVELRCDPISGHTALYWYRQSLGQGLEFLIYFQGNSAPDKSGLPSDRFSAERTGGSVSTLTIQRTQQEDSAVYLCASSRTSGSNEQFFGPGTRLTVL.

The V call is TRBV7-7, the J call TRBJ1-3, with TRBD1 matching 7 bases. The junction had 3 bases not matched to a gene; V was cut back by 1 base and J by 3 bases. This CDR3 spans 15 amino acids. Germline CDR1 SSHAT, CDR2 FNYEAQ (reference sequence). The CDR3 nucleotides read TGTGCCAGCAGCTTAGGACGGGACAGTGGAAACACCATATATTTT. This sequence encodes CASSLGRDSGNTIYF.